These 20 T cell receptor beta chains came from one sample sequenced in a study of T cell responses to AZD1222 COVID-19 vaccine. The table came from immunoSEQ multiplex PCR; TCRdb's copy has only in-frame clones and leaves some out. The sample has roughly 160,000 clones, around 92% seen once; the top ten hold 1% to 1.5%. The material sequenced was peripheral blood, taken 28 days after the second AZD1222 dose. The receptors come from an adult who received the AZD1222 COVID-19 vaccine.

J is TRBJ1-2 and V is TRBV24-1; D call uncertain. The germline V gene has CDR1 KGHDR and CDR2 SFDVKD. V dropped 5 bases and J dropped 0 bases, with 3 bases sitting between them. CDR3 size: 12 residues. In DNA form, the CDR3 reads TGTGCCACCAGTGTCTCTAACTATGGCTACACCTTC. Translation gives CATSVSNYGYTF.

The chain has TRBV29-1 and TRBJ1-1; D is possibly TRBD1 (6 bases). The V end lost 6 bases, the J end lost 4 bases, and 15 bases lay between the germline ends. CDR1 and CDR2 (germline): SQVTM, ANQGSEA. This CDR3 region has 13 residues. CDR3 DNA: TGCAGCGTCGGGGAGGGGGGGCCCACTGAAGCTTTCTTT. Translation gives CSVGEGGPTEAFF.

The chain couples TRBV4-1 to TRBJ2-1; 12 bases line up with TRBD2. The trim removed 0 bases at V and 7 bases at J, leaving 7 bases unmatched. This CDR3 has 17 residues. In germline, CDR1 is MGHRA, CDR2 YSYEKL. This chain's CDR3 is CASSQDGLAGGRNEQFF. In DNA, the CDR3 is TGCGCCAGCAGCCAAGATGGGCTAGCGGGGGGGCGGAATGAGCAGTTCTTC.

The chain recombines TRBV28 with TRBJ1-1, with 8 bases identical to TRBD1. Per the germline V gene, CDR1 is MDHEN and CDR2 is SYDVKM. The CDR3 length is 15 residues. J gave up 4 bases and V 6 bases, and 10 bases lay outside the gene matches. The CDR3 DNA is TGTGCCAGCAGAGCTCAGGGGGCGATTGTCACTGAAGCTTTCTTT. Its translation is CASRAQGAIVTEAFF. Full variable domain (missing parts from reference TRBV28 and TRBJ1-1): DVKVTQSSRYLVKRTGEKVFLECVQDMDHENMFWYRQDPGLGLRLIYFSYDVKMKEKGDIPEGYSVSREKKERFSLILESASTNQTSMYLCASRAQGAIVTEAFFGQGTRLTVV.

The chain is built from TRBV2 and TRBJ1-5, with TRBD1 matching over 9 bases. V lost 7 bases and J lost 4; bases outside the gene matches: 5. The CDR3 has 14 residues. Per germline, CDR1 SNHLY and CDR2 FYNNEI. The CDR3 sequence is CASIGQGLNQPQHF. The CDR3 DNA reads TGTGCCAGCATTGGACAGGGGCTTAATCAGCCCCAGCATTTT.

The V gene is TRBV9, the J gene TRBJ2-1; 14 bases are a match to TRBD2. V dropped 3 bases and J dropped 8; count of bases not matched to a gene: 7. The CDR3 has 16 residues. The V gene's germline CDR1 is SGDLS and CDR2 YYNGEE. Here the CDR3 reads CASSGGTSGSNDEQFF. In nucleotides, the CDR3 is TGTGCCAGCAGCGGCGGGACTAGCGGGAGTAACGATGAGCAGTTCTTC.

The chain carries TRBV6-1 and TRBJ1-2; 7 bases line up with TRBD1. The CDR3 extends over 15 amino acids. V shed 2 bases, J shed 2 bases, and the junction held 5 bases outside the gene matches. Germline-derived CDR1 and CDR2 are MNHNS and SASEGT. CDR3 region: CASSELDRLNYGYTF. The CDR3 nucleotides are TGTGCCAGCAGTGAATTGGACAGGCTAAACTATGGCTACACCTTC.

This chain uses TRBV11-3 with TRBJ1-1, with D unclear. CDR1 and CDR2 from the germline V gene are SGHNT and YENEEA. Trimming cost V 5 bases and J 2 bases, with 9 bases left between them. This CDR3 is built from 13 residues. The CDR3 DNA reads TGTGCCAGCAGCGCCTACATTAACACTGAAGCTTTCTTT. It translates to CASSAYINTEAFF. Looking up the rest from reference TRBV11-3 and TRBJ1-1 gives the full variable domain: EAGVVQSPRYKIIEKKQPVAFWCNPISGHNTLYWYLQNLGQGPELLIRYENEEAVDDSQLPKDRFSAERLKGVDSTLKIQPAELGDSAVYLCASSAYINTEAFFGQGTRLTVV.

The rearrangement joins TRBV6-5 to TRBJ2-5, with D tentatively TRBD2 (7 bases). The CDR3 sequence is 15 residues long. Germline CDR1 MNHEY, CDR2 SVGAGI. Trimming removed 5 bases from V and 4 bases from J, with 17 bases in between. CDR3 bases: TGTGCCAGCAGTCCTCTAGGGGGGGCGGGAGAGACCCAGTACTTC. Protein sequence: CASSPLGGAGETQYF.

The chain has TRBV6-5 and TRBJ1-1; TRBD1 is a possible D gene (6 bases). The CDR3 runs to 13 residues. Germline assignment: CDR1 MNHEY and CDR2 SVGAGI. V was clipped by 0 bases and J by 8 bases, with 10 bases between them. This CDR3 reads CASSYSGQSEAFF. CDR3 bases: TGTGCCAGCAGTTACTCTGGACAGTCAGAAGCTTTCTTT.

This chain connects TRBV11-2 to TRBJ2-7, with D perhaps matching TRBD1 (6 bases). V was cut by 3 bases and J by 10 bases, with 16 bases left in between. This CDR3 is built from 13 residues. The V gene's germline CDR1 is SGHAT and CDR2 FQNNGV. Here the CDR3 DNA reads TGTGCCAGCAGCTTGGACAGTGCCTTAGAACAGTACTTC. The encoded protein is CASSLDSALEQYF.

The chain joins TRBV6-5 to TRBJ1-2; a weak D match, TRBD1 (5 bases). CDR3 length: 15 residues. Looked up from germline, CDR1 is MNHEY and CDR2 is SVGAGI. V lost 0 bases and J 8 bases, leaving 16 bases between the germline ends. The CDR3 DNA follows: TGTGCCAGCAGTTACTCCAAACTGGGGCTCGGGGGCTACACCTTC. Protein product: CASSYSKLGLGGYTF.

The CDR3 sequence: CSVEDGYEAFF. CDR3 in DNA: TGCAGCGTTGAGGACGGATATGAAGCTTTCTTT. The V call is TRBV29-1, the J call TRBJ1-1, with no clear D. This CDR3 comprises 11 residues. Trimming took off 3 bases at V and 7 bases at J, with 9 bases between the two ends. The germline gives CDR1 SQVTM, CDR2 ANQGSEA.

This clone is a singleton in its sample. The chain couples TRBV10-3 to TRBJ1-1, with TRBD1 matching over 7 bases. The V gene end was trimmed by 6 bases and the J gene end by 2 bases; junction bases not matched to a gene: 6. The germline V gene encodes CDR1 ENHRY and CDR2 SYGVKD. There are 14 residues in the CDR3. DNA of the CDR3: TGTGCCATCAGGCCGGGACAGCCTAACACTGAAGCTTTCTTT. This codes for CAIRPGQPNTEAFF.

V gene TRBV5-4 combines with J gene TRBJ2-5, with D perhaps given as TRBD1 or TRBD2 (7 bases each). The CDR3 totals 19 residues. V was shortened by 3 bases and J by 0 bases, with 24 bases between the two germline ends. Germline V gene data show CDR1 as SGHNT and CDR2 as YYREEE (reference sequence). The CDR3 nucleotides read TGTGCCAGCAGCTCCAGGGGGGCTAGCGGAATGGTCTACCAAGAGACCCAGTACTTC. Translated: CASSSRGASGMVYQETQYF.

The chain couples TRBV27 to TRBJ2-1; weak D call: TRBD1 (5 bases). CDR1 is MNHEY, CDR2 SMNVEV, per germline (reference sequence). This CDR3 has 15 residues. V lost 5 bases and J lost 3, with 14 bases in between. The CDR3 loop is CASSPQGLGYNEQFF. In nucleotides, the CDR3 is TGTGCCAGCAGTCCCCAGGGTCTGGGCTACAATGAGCAGTTCTTC.

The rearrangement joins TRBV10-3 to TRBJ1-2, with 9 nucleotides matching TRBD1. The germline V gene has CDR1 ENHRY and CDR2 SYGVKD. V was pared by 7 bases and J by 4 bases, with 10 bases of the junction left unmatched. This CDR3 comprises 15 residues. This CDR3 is CAINRDRESIYGYTF. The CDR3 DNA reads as TGTGCCATCAATCGGGACAGGGAGTCGATCTATGGCTACACCTTC.

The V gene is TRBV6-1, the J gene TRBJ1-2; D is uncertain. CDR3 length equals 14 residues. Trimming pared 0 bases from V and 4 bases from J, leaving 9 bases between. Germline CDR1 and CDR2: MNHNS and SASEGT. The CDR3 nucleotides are TGTGCCAGCAGTGAAGCGCCATTGGGCTATGGCTACACCTTC. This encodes CASSEAPLGYGYTF.

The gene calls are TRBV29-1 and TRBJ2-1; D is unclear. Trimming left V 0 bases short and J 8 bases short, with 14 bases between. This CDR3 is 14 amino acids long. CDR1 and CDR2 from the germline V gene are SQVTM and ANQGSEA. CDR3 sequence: CSVEDFLKGDEQFF. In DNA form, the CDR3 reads TGCAGCGTTGAAGACTTTCTTAAAGGCGATGAGCAGTTCTTC.

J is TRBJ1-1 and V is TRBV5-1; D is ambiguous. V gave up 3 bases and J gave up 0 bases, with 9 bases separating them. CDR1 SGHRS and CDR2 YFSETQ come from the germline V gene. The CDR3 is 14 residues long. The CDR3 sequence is CASSWTGLNTEAFF. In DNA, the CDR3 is TGCGCCAGCAGCTGGACGGGATTGAACACTGAAGCTTTCTTT. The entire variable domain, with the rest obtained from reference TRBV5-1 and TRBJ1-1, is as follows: KAGVTQTPRYLIKTRGQQVTLSCSPISGHRSVSWYQQTPGQGLQFLFEYFSETQRNKGNFPGRFSGRQFSNSRSEMNVSTLELGDSALYLCASSWTGLNTEAFFGQGTRLTVV.